These 22 T cell receptor beta chains were sequenced from one sample in a study of blood T cell repertoires in COVID-19. Here immunoSEQ multiplex PCR was the method, and the copy in TCRdb shows in-frame clones only, minus some. The sample holds more than 350,000 clones, 80% to 90% seen once. The sequencing input was PBMCs or T cells enriched from blood (not recorded which). Every receptor here comes from a man younger than 35 who had recovered from COVID-19.

This rearrangement joins TRBV5-4 to TRBJ1-3; no reliable D call. CDR1 is SGHNT and CDR2 is YYREEE in the germline V gene (reference sequence). V shed 5 bases and J shed 7 bases, with 13 bases lying between them. The CDR3 loop spans 13 amino acids. The chain's CDR3 is CASSPGGSNTIYF. The CDR3 DNA sequence: TGTGCCAGCAGTCCCGGTGGGAGCAACACCATATATTTT.

This clone was observed a few times. The rearrangement joins TRBV6-4 to TRBJ2-3; D is perhaps TRBD2 (7 bases). This CDR3 has 15 amino acids. Germline V gives CDR1 MRHNA, CDR2 SNTAGT. The germline V and J ends were trimmed by 4 bases and 3 bases, with 14 bases remaining between them. CDR3 in DNA: TGTGCCAGCAGTGGAGGAGGGGGGGCGACAGATACGCAGTATTTT. Encoded protein: CASSGGGGATDTQYF.

The genes are TRBV7-2 and TRBJ2-7; D is perhaps TRBD1 (5 bases). V was shortened by 1 base and J by 2 bases, with 9 bases between the two germline ends. Per the germline V gene, CDR1 is SGHTA and CDR2 is FQGNSA. The CDR3 sequence is 14 residues long. The CDR3 region has the DNA TGTGCCAGCAGCTTAGGGGGCCGGACCTACGAGCAGTACTTC. Translating gives CASSLGGRTYEQYF.

V is TRBV5-5 and J is TRBJ2-7; the D gene is possibly TRBD1 (6 bases). CDR1 is SGHKS, CDR2 YYEKEE, per germline (reference sequence). Trimming removed 0 bases at V and 0 bases at J, with 10 bases between. The CDR3 consists of 15 residues. The CDR3 DNA follows: TGTGCCAGCAGCTTGGAAACAGGGTACTCCTACGAGCAGTACTTC. It encodes CASSLETGYSYEQYF.

The chain joins TRBV6-2 or TRBV6-3 to TRBJ2-7, with 8 bases identical to TRBD1. Trimming cost V 6 bases and J 4 bases; bases outside gene matches: 8. This CDR3 is 14 amino acids long. Germline V lookup: CDR1 MNHEY, CDR2 SVGEGT. The CDR3 sequence is CASSLEGTGYEQYF. In nucleotides, the CDR3 is TGTGCCAGCAGCCTAGAAGGGACAGGATACGAGCAGTACTTC.

This clone occurred once. V and J are TRBV5-1 and TRBJ2-2; the D gene is possibly TRBD1 (6 bases). The CDR3 loop spans 13 amino acids. Germline values: CDR1 SGHRS, CDR2 YFSETQ. The V end was cut by 4 bases, the J end by 8 bases, with 12 bases between. This chain's CDR3 is CASSVRGAGELFF. The CDR3 DNA sequence: TGCGCCAGCAGCGTCAGGGGCGCTGGGGAGCTGTTTTTT.

This clone was observed a single time. The CDR3 sequence is CASSLGGTANTEAFF. DNA for the CDR3: TGCGCCAGCAGCTTGGGTGGAACAGCGAACACTGAAGCTTTCTTT. This rearrangement joins TRBV5-1 to TRBJ1-1; D unresolved. The germline V gene has CDR1 SGHRS and CDR2 YFSETQ. The CDR3 spans 15 residues. V lost 0 bases, J lost 1 base, and 10 bases lay in between.

This clone was counted once. This sequence joins TRBV7-9 and TRBJ1-4; D unclear. The CDR3 has 15 residues. In germline, CDR1 is SEHNR, CDR2 FQNEAQ (reference sequence). V lost 5 bases to trimming and J lost 10 bases, with 20 bases between them. The DNA of the CDR3 is TGTGCCAGCAGCCGTTCTGCGGGTAACGACGGAAAACTGTTTTTT. Protein sequence: CASSRSAGNDGKLFF.

The CDR3 DNA reads TGTGCCAGCAGCTCAACCGTTCTAGCGGGAGGGCCTAATGAGCAGTTCTTC. This sequence encodes CASSSTVLAGGPNEQFF. The V and J genes are TRBV11-2 and TRBJ2-1; 12 bases map to TRBD2. The CDR3 extends over 17 amino acids. CDR1 and CDR2 from the germline V gene are SGHAT and FQNNGV. V gave up 4 bases and J gave up 7 bases; unmatched junction bases: 11.

This clone was recorded a few times. The chain recombines TRBV3-1 (or the pseudogene TRBV3-2) with TRBJ1-3; the match to TRBD1 covers 7 bases. After removal of 2 bases from V and 3 bases from J, the junction contained 10 bases not matched to a gene. There are 17 residues in the CDR3. Germline V CDR1 and CDR2: LGHDT, YNNKEL (reference sequence). The CDR3 sequence: CASSQLAGGKFGNTIYF. CDR3 nucleotides: TGTGCCAGCAGCCAACTCGCAGGGGGAAAATTTGGAAACACCATATATTTT.

CDR3 in DNA: TGCGCCAGCAGCCAAGATCGGGCAGGGGACTATGGCTACACCTTC. It encodes CASSQDRAGDYGYTF. The rearrangement joins TRBV4-3 to TRBJ1-2, with D maybe TRBD1 (6 bases). The CDR3 runs 15 residues. Trimming pared 0 bases from V and 3 bases from J, leaving 11 bases between. Germline CDR1 and CDR2: LGHNA and YSLEER.

This chain links TRBV6-5 with TRBJ2-7; TRBD1 is a possible D gene (5 bases). Trimming left V 6 bases short and J 3 bases short, with 6 bases between. CDR1 and CDR2 from the germline V gene are MNHEY and SVGAGI. The CDR3 spans 11 residues. The DNA for the CDR3 is TGTGCCAGCAGGGACAACTACGAGCAGTACTTC. It is translated as CASRDNYEQYF.

V and J are TRBV7-9 and TRBJ1-3; TRBD1 matches at 8 bases. Germline lookup yields CDR1 SEHNR and CDR2 FQNEAQ (reference sequence). Germline trimming cut 4 bases from V and 2 bases from J; bases unmatched to any gene: 4. The CDR3 spans 15 residues. The CDR3 protein is CASSSWTGTGNTIYF. Here the CDR3 DNA reads TGTGCCAGCAGCTCCTGGACAGGGACTGGAAACACCATATATTTT.

The V gene is TRBV14, the J gene TRBJ2-2; TRBD1 aligns across 7 bases. Germline CDR1 is SGHDN and CDR2 is FVKESK. Trimming at V came to 3 bases and at J to 4 bases, leaving 5 bases not matched to a gene. CDR3 size: 15 residues. The CDR3 protein is CASSHSGQVTGELFF. CDR3 sequence (DNA): TGTGCCAGCAGCCATAGTGGACAGGTCACCGGGGAGCTGTTTTTT.

The chain combines TRBV9 with TRBJ1-1, with D hard to call. Per germline, CDR1 SGDLS and CDR2 YYNGEE. The V end lost 0 bases, the J end lost 5 bases, and 8 bases lay between the germline ends. The CDR3 spans 13 residues. CDR3 sequence reads: CASSVVPGTEAFF. CDR3 bases: TGTGCCAGCAGCGTAGTTCCGGGTACTGAAGCTTTCTTT.

The rearrangement joins TRBV5-4 to TRBJ2-1; D is unresolved. Trimming removed 5 bases from V and 6 bases from J, with 24 bases in between. CDR3 length: 17 residues. Germline V gene data show CDR1 as SGHNT and CDR2 as YYREEE (reference sequence). This chain's CDR3 is CASSNGERDSSRNEQFF. CDR3 DNA sequence: TGTGCCAGCAGTAATGGAGAACGAGACTCCTCACGCAATGAGCAGTTCTTC.

This chain links TRBV15 with TRBJ2-1; no clear D. V dropped 1 base and J dropped 9 bases, with 10 bases sitting between them. Germline V gene sequence: CDR1 LNHNV, CDR2 YYDKDF (reference sequence). The CDR3 runs 13 residues. The CDR3 DNA sequence: TGTGCCACCAGCAGAGGGGTCGGCGGTGAGCAGTTCTTC. It specifies CATSRGVGGEQFF.

This chain links TRBV4-2 with TRBJ1-1; 7 nucleotides match TRBD1. Per germline, CDR1 LGHNA and CDR2 YNFKEQ. The trim removed 7 bases at V and 2 bases at J, leaving 7 bases unmatched. The CDR3 is made up of 14 amino acids. The CDR3 spells CASTTGQINTEAFF. CDR3 nucleotide sequence: TGTGCCAGCACTACGGGACAGATCAACACTGAAGCTTTCTTT.

This chain uses TRBV7-3 with TRBJ2-4; a possible D gene is TRBD1 (6 bases). Germline V gives CDR1 SGHTA, CDR2 FQGTGA. Trimming removed 5 bases at V and 1 base at J, with 18 bases between. The CDR3 is made up of 17 amino acids. The CDR3 spells CASSTRRSGVAKNIQYF. The CDR3 DNA is TGTGCCAGCAGCACCCGACGGTCAGGGGTGGCCAAAAACATTCAGTACTTC.

This clone was counted a few times. The chain links TRBV6-2 or TRBV6-3 to TRBJ2-3, with D possibly being TRBD1 (5 bases). The CDR3 loop spans 15 amino acids. V gave up 6 bases and J gave up 6 bases, with 19 bases separating them. Germline loops: CDR1 MNHEY, CDR2 SVGEGT. The CDR3 is CASSPGTQGADTQYF. CDR3 nucleotide sequence: TGTGCCAGCAGCCCCGGTACCCAGGGTGCGGATACGCAGTATTTT.

Note on this clone: The same CDR3 also results from other DNA sequences found in this sample. The CDR3 region has the DNA TGTGCCTGGAGTGTACAAGTGGAGCAGTACTTC. Its protein product is CAWSVQVEQYF. V usage is TRBV30 and J usage is TRBJ2-7; D is unclear. The CDR3 runs 11 residues. Trimming cost V 0 bases and J 7 bases, with 7 bases left between them. Germline CDR1 is GTSNPN and CDR2 is SVGIG (reference sequence).

This chain joins TRBV6-6 and TRBJ2-1, with TRBD2 matching over 8 bases. The CDR3 is 14 residues long. CDR1 and CDR2 from the germline V gene are MNHNY and SVGAGI (reference sequence). Losses at the gene ends were 0 bases for V and 6 bases for J; bases not matched to a gene: 1. The CDR3 bases are TGTGCCAGCAGTTACTCCGGGGGGGGCAATGAGCAGTTCTTC. Protein product: CASSYSGGGNEQFF.